This entry lists 26 T cell receptor beta chains sequenced from one sample in a study of OX40 agonist ivuxolimab in advanced cancers. Method: immunoSEQ multiplex PCR; TCRdb's copy keeps in-frame clones and lacks some. The sample shows roughly 70,000 clones, 86% of them seen only once. Source: CD4+ or CD8+ T cells sorted from blood, taken in a trial of the OX40 agonist ivuxolimab. The receptor source for this set is an adult with an advanced solid tumor such as melanoma, head and neck, liver or kidney cancer.

This chain connects TRBV7-9 to TRBJ1-3; D gene uncertain. CDR3 length: 15 amino acids. The V gene lost 3 bases and the J gene lost 4 bases, with 13 bases spanning the gap. Germline V gives CDR1 SEHNR, CDR2 FQNEAQ (reference sequence). The CDR3 DNA sequence: TGTGCCAGCAGCTTCCTACAGCTTGGGGGAAACACCATATATTTT. Translating it yields CASSFLQLGGNTIYF.

The chain has TRBV4-1 and TRBJ1-2; D not certain. Trimming cost V 4 bases and J 5 bases, with 11 bases left between them. This CDR3 is 13 amino acids long. The V gene's germline CDR1 is MGHRA and CDR2 YSYEKL. CDR3 coding DNA: TGCGCCAGCAGCCTCCGGGCCCTTTATGGCTACACCTTC. It codes for CASSLRALYGYTF.

J is TRBJ1-5 and V is TRBV19; TRBD1 might be the D (6 bases). The CDR3 length is 14 residues. Trimming stripped 5 bases from V and 6 bases from J, with 14 bases between. Germline V gives CDR1 LNHDA, CDR2 SQIVND (reference sequence). Here the CDR3 DNA reads TGTGCCAGTAGTCCTCAGGGGCCGGGTCAGCCCCAGCATTTT. It is translated as CASSPQGPGQPQHF. Variable domain in full (rest from reference TRBV19 and TRBJ1-5): DGGITQSPKYLFRKEGQNVTLSCEQNLNHDAMYWYRQDPGQGLRLIYYSQIVNDFQKGDIAEGYSVSREKKESFPLTVTSAQKNPTAFYLCASSPQGPGQPQHFGDGTRLSIL.

This clone was detected only a few times. The chain combines TRBV30 with TRBJ2-7, with D tentatively TRBD1 (6 bases). CDR1 is GTSNPN, CDR2 SVGIG, per germline (reference sequence). V lost 3 bases and J lost 0, with 12 bases in between. There are 14 residues in the CDR3. CDR3 nucleotide sequence: TGTGCCTGGAGGGGTCAGGGGATCTCCTACGAGCAGTACTTC. Translated: CAWRGQGISYEQYF.

In DNA form, the CDR3 reads TGTGCCAGCAGCTTATTTACGGACGAGCAGTACTTC. This codes for CASSLFTDEQYF. J is TRBJ2-7 and V is TRBV11-3, with D unresolved. CDR1 is SGHNT and CDR2 is YENEEA in the germline V gene. The CDR3 is 12 residues long. Trimming took 2 bases from V and 5 from J, leaving 7 bases between them.

J is TRBJ1-2 and V is TRBV5-1; 7 bases are a match to TRBD1. Germline CDR1 and CDR2: SGHRS and YFSETQ. CDR3 length: 18 residues. The junction had 24 bases not matched to a gene; V was cut back by 5 bases and J by 8 bases. The chain's CDR3 is CASSFSPGQPTTRPGYTF. CDR3 bases: TGCGCCAGCAGTTTTAGTCCGGGACAGCCTACCACCAGACCCGGCTACACCTTC.

The V call is TRBV6-6, the J call TRBJ1-1; D is unresolved. Germline V gives CDR1 MNHNY, CDR2 SVGAGI (reference sequence). The CDR3 covers 11 residues. Trimming shortened V by 2 bases and J by 11 bases, and 9 bases separated the two germline ends. The DNA of the CDR3 is TGTGCCAGCAGTTACCAATACGGGGCTTTCTTT. Its translation is CASSYQYGAFF.

The V gene is TRBV6-1, the J gene TRBJ1-2; 7 positions match TRBD1. Germline V gives CDR1 MNHNS, CDR2 SASEGT. V gave up 5 bases and J gave up 8 bases; unmatched junction bases: 2. The CDR3 loop spans 11 amino acids. CDR3 loop: CASSSTGGYTF. The CDR3 DNA reads as TGTGCCAGCAGTTCGACAGGGGGCTACACCTTC.

The chain is built from TRBV11-3 and TRBJ1-2; no firm D call. V lost 5 bases, J lost 3 bases, and 10 bases lay in between. The CDR3 covers 13 residues. CDR1 SGHNT and CDR2 YENEEA come from the germline V gene. The CDR3: CASSGGMDYGYTF. CDR3 coding DNA: TGTGCCAGCAGCGGCGGGATGGACTATGGCTACACCTTC. Full variable domain (outside the CDR3, taken from reference TRBV11-3 and TRBJ1-2): EAGVVQSPRYKIIEKKQPVAFWCNPISGHNTLYWYLQNLGQGPELLIRYENEEAVDDSQLPKDRFSAERLKGVDSTLKIQPAELGDSAVYLCASSGGMDYGYTFGSGTRLTVV.

The chain links TRBV4-1 to TRBJ2-1; TRBD1 or TRBD2 may be the D gene (6 bases each). This CDR3 spans 14 amino acids. Deletions cut 3 bases from V and 8 bases from J, with 14 bases between. CDR1 is MGHRA and CDR2 is YSYEKL in the germline V gene. DNA for the CDR3: TGCGCCAGCAGCCACGGGGGCCTCGAGGATGAGCAGTTCTTC. Residues: CASSHGGLEDEQFF.

The CDR3 reads CASSFFPGTDSPLHF. The CDR3 DNA reads as TGTGCCAGCAGTTTCTTCCCAGGGACAGATTCACCCCTCCACTTT. The rearrangement links TRBV6-6 to TRBJ1-6; 7 nucleotides align to TRBD1. V lost 4 bases, J lost 8 bases, and 8 bases stayed unmatched. This CDR3 contains 15 residues. The germline gives CDR1 MNHNY, CDR2 SVGAGI (reference sequence).

The chain recombines TRBV6-6 with TRBJ1-2, with TRBD1 matching over 7 bases. The CDR3 covers 14 residues. Looked up from germline, CDR1 is MNHNY and CDR2 is SVGAGI (reference sequence). Trimming at V came to 6 bases and at J to 3 bases, leaving 7 bases not matched to a gene. The CDR3 spells CASRNRGMDYGYTF. The CDR3 DNA is TGTGCCAGCAGGAACAGGGGCATGGACTATGGCTACACCTTC.

The rearrangement links TRBV11-3 to TRBJ2-5; D is perhaps TRBD1 (6 bases). The CDR3 runs 14 residues. Germline CDR1 SGHNT, CDR2 YENEEA. V was trimmed by 4 bases and J by 5 bases, leaving 14 bases between them. CDR3 loop: CASSSQGNRETQYF. The DNA for the CDR3 is TGTGCCAGCAGCTCACAGGGCAATAGGGAGACCCAGTACTTC. Filled out from reference TRBV11-3 and TRBJ2-5, the complete variable domain reads EAGVVQSPRYKIIEKKQPVAFWCNPISGHNTLYWYLQNLGQGPELLIRYENEEAVDDSQLPKDRFSAERLKGVDSTLKIQPAELGDSAVYLCASSSQGNRETQYFGPGTRLLVL.

The chain carries TRBV9 and TRBJ2-1; D call uncertain. The CDR3 runs 15 residues. Germline V gene data show CDR1 as SGDLS and CDR2 as YYNGEE. The V end lost 0 bases, the J end lost 1 base, and 8 bases lay between the germline ends. This chain's CDR3 is CASSVVGASYNEQFF. The CDR3 DNA reads TGTGCCAGCAGCGTAGTAGGAGCATCCTACAATGAGCAGTTCTTC.

This clone was observed a handful of times. The chain is built from TRBV5-1 and TRBJ1-3; TRBD1 matches 8 bases. This CDR3 contains 16 residues. Germline V gene lookup returns CDR1 SGHRS and CDR2 YFSETQ. V was pared by 0 bases and J by 3 bases, with 5 bases of the junction left unmatched. CDR3 sequence: CASSLGDRSSGNTIYF. CDR3 sequence (DNA): TGCGCCAGCAGCTTGGGGGACAGGTCAAGTGGAAACACCATATATTTT.

By share, this clone ranks as medium-sized. J is TRBJ1-2 and V is TRBV7-9; TRBD1 might be the D (6 bases). Trimming took 5 bases from V and 7 from J, leaving 17 bases between them. CDR3 length: 14 residues. CDR1 and CDR2 from the germline V gene are SEHNR and FQNEAQ (reference sequence). CDR3 region: CASSAPGQFPGYTF. Written as DNA, the CDR3 is TGTGCCAGCAGCGCACCCGGACAGTTCCCTGGCTACACCTTC. Complete variable domain (other parts from reference TRBV7-9 and TRBJ1-2): DTGVSQNPRHKITKRGQNVTFRCDPISEHNRLYWYRQTLGQGPEFLTYFQNEAQLEKSRLLSDRFSAERPKGSFSTLEIQRTEQGDSAMYLCASSAPGQFPGYTFGSGTRLTVV.

The rearrangement joins TRBV2 to TRBJ2-1, with D maybe TRBD2 (5 bases). The V and J ends lost 3 bases and 7 bases respectively, with 13 bases between them. The CDR3 loop spans 14 amino acids. Germline V CDR1 and CDR2: SNHLY, FYNNEI. Written as DNA, the CDR3 is TGTGCCAGCAGTGACAGCAGACTACAGAATGAGCAGTTCTTC. It translates to CASSDSRLQNEQFF.

In the case of this clone: Other nucleotide sequences in the sample specify the same CDR3. This chain joins TRBV7-2 and TRBJ2-2; D gene ambiguous. V gave up 3 bases and J gave up 5 bases, with 7 bases separating them. Germline loops: CDR1 SGHTA, CDR2 FQGNSA. This CDR3 has 13 amino acids. The DNA of the CDR3 is TGTGCCAGCAGCTTCCTCTCAACCGGGGAGCTGTTTTTT. Its translation is CASSFLSTGELFF.

The rearrangement links TRBV18 to TRBJ2-3, with 9 bases that match TRBD2. V trimming: 0 bases; J trimming: 2 bases; junction bases outside the gene matches: 3. The CDR3 totals 16 residues. The germline V gene has CDR1 KGHSH and CDR2 LQKENI. This chain's CDR3 is CASSPPGGRATDTQYF. The CDR3 bases are TGTGCCAGCTCACCACCGGGCGGGAGGGCCACAGATACGCAGTATTTT.

The chain recombines TRBV6-5 with TRBJ1-1; D remains unclear. Trimming shortened V by 0 bases and J by 4 bases, and 6 bases separated the two germline ends. The CDR3 runs to 13 residues. Per germline, CDR1 MNHEY and CDR2 SVGAGI. CDR3 protein: CASSYSRGTEAFF. Written as DNA, the CDR3 is TGTGCCAGCAGTTACTCACGGGGCACTGAAGCTTTCTTT.

The chain uses TRBV4-1 and TRBJ2-7; 8 nucleotides line up with TRBD1. Germline V gene data show CDR1 as MGHRA and CDR2 as YSYEKL. This CDR3 is built from 19 residues. V lost 4 bases and J lost 2; bases outside the gene matches: 19. This CDR3 is CASSPSFAGDGTGAYEQYF. The DNA of the CDR3 is TGCGCCAGCAGCCCCAGTTTTGCTGGGGACGGGACAGGCGCCTACGAGCAGTACTTC.

The chain combines TRBV5-5 with TRBJ1-4; D is possibly TRBD1 (6 bases). Germline loops: CDR1 SGHKS, CDR2 YYEKEE (reference sequence). Trimming left V 3 bases short and J 4 bases short, with 10 bases between. CDR3 size: 14 residues. The CDR3 here is CASSSGQLNEKLFF. The CDR3 DNA reads TGTGCCAGCAGCTCCGGACAGCTTAATGAAAAACTGTTTTTT.

This clone was counted a single time. This chain connects TRBV5-1 to TRBJ2-3; no reliable D call. CDR3 length: 12 residues. With 6 bases removed from V and 3 bases from J, the gap between germline ends came to 8 bases. Germline V lookup: CDR1 SGHRS, CDR2 YFSETQ. CDR3 sequence reads: CASTGGTDTQYF. CDR3 coding DNA: TGCGCCAGCACGGGTGGGACAGATACGCAGTATTTT.

This rearrangement joins TRBV7-9 to TRBJ1-2, with D perhaps TRBD1 (5 bases). CDR1 SEHNR and CDR2 FQNEAQ come from the germline V gene (reference sequence). The CDR3 covers 15 residues. Trimming cost V 5 bases and J 3 bases, with 16 bases left between them. The CDR3 protein is CASSHRGWGDYGYTF. CDR3 DNA sequence: TGTGCCAGCAGCCATCGGGGCTGGGGCGACTATGGCTACACCTTC.

The rearrangement uses TRBV5-5 and TRBJ1-1; tentatively, D is TRBD1 (5 bases). The CDR3 contains 13 residues. Germline V CDR1 and CDR2: SGHKS, YYEKEE (reference sequence). Trimming pared 2 bases from V and 5 bases from J, leaving 10 bases between. The CDR3 reads CASSFGRVTEAFF. In DNA form, the CDR3 reads TGTGCCAGCAGCTTTGGCAGGGTGACTGAAGCTTTCTTT.

The chain joins TRBV4-3 to TRBJ2-1, with D possibly being TRBD1 (6 bases). Germline-derived CDR1 and CDR2 are LGHNA and YSLEER. V shed 2 bases and J shed 5 bases, with 13 bases lying between them. This CDR3 region has 15 residues. The CDR3 DNA reads TGCGCCAGCAGCCAACTGGTAGGGGGAAACAATGAGCAGTTCTTC. It codes for CASSQLVGGNNEQFF.